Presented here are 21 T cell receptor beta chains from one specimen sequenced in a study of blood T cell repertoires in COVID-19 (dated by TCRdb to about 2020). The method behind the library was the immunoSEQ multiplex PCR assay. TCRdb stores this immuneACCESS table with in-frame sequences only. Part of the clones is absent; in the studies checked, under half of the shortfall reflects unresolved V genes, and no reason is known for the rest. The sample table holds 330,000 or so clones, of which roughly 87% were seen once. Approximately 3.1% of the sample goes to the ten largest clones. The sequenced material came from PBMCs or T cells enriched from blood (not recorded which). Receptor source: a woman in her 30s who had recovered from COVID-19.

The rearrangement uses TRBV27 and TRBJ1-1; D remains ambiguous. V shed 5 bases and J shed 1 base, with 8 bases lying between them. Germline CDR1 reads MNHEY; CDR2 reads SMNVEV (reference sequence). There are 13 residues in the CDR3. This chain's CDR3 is CASSRERNTEAFF. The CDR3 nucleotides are TGTGCCAGCAGTCGAGAGAGGAACACTGAAGCTTTCTTT.

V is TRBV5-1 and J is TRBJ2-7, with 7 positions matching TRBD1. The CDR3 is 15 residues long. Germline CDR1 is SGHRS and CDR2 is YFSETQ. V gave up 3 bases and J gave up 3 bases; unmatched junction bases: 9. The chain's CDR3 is CASSSRQGESYEQYF. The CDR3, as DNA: TGCGCCAGCAGCTCCCGACAGGGTGAGAGCTACGAGCAGTACTTC.

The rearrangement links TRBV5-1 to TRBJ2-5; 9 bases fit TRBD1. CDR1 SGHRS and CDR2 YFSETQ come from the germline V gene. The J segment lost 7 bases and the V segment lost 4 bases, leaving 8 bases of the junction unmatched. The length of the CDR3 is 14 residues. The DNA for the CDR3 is TGCGCCAGCAGCCGGGGACAGGGAGAAGGGACCCAGTACTTC. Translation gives CASSRGQGEGTQYF.

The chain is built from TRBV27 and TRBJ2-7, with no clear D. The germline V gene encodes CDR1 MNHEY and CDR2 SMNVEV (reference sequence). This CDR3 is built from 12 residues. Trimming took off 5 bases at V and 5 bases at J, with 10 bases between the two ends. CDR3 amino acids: CASSDWVNEQYF. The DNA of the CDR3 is TGTGCCAGCAGTGACTGGGTTAACGAGCAGTACTTC.

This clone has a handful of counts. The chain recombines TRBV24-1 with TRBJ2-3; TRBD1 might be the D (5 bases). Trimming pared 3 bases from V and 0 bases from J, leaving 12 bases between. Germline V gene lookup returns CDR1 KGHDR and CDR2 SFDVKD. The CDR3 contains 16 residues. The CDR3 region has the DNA TGTGCCACCAGTGATCCCCGGACACTTAGCACAGATACGCAGTATTTT. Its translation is CATSDPRTLSTDTQYF.

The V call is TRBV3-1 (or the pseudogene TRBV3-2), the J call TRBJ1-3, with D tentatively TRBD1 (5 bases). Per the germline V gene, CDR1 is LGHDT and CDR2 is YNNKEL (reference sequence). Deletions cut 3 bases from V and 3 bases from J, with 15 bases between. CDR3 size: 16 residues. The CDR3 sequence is CASSHLTGGSGNTIYF. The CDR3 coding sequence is TGTGCCAGCAGCCACCTCACCGGGGGAAGTGGAAACACCATATATTTT.

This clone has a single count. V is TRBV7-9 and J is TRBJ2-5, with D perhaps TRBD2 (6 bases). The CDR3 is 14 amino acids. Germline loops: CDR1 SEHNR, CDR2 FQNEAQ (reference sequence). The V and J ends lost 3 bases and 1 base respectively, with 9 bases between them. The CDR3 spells CASSLHSGQETQYF. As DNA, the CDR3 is TGTGCCAGCAGCTTGCATAGCGGCCAAGAGACCCAGTACTTC.

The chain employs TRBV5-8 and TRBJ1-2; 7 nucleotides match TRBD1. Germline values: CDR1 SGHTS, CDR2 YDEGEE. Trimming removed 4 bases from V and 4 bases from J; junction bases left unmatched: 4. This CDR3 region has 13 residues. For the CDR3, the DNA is TGTGCCAGCAGCCACGGACAGGCCTATGGCTACACCTTC. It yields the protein CASSHGQAYGYTF.

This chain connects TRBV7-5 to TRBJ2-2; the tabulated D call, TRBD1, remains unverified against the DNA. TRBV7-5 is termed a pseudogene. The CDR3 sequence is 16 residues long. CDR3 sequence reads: CARSSGTGGADGELFF. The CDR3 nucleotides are TGTGCCAGAAGCTCCGGGACAGGGGGCGCGGACGGGGAGCTGTTTTTT.

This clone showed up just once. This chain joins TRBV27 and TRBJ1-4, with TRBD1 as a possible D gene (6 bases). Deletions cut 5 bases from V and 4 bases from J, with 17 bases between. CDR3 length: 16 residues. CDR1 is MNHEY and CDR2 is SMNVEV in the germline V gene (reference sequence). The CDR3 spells CASSAPGGGYNEKLFF. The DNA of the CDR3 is TGTGCCAGCAGTGCCCCTGGGGGCGGGTATAATGAAAAACTGTTTTTT.

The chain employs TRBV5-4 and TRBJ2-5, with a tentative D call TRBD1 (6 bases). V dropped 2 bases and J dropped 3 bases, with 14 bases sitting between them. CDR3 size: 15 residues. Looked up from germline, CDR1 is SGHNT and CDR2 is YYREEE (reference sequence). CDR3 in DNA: TGTGCCAGCAGCTTTCGACAGGCGGGCGAAGAGACCCAGTACTTC. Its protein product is CASSFRQAGEETQYF.

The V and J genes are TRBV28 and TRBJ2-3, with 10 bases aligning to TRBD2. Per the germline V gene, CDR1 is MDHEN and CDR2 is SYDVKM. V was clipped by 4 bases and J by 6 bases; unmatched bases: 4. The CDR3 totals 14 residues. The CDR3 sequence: CASSYLAGVDTQYF. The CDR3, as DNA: TGTGCCAGCAGTTACCTAGCGGGAGTGGATACGCAGTATTTT. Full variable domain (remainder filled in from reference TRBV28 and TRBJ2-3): DVKVTQSSRYLVKRTGEKVFLECVQDMDHENMFWYRQDPGLGLRLIYFSYDVKMKEKGDIPEGYSVSREKKERFSLILESASTNQTSMYLCASSYLAGVDTQYFGPGTRLTVL.

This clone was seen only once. CDR3 residues: CASSFIRGQGMSYEQYF. The DNA of the CDR3 is TGCGCCAGCAGCTTTATCCGTGGACAGGGCATGTCCTACGAGCAGTACTTC. The chain couples TRBV5-1 to TRBJ2-7; TRBD1 matches 8 bases. CDR1 is SGHRS, CDR2 YFSETQ, per germline. The CDR3 is 17 residues long. Trimming removed 2 bases from V and 1 base from J; junction bases left unmatched: 11.

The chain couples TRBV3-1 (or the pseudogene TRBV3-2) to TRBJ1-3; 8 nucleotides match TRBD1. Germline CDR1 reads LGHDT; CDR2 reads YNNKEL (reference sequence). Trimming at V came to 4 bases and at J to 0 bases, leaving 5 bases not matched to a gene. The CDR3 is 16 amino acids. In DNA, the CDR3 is TGTGCCAGCAGCCCCACGACAGGGGCCTCTGGAAACACCATATATTTT. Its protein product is CASSPTTGASGNTIYF.

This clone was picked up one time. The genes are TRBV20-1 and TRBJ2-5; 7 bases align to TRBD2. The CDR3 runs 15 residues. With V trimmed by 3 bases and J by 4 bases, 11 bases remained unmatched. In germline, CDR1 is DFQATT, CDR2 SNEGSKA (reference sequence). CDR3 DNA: TGCAGTGCTAGTGGTCAGCGGGGAGTGATAGAGACCCAGTACTTC. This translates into CSASGQRGVIETQYF.

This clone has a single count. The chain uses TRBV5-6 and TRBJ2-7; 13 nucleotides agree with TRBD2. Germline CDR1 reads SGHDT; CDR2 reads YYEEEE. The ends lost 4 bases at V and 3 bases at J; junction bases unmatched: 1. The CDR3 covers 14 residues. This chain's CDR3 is CASSRTSGSYEQYF. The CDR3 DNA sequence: TGTGCCAGCAGCAGGACTAGCGGGAGCTACGAGCAGTACTTC.

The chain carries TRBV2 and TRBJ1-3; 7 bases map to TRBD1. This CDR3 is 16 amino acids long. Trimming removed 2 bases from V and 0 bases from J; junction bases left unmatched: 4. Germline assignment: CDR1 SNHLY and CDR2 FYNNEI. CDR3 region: CASSEWTGLSGNTIYF. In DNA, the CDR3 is TGTGCCAGCAGTGAATGGACAGGTCTCTCTGGAAACACCATATATTTT.

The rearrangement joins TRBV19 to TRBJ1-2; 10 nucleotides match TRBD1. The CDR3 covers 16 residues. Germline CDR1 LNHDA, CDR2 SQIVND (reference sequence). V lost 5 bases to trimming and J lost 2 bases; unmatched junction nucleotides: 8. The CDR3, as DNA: TGTGCCAGTAGTCTCACTCCGACAGGGGGCAACTATGGCTACACCTTC. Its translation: CASSLTPTGGNYGYTF.

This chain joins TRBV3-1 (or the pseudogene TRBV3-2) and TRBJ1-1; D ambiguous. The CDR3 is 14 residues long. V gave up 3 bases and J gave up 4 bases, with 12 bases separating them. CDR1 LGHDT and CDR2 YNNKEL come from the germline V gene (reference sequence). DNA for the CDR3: TGTGCCAGCAGCCACGGGGAAATAATCACTGAAGCTTTCTTT. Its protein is CASSHGEIITEAFF.

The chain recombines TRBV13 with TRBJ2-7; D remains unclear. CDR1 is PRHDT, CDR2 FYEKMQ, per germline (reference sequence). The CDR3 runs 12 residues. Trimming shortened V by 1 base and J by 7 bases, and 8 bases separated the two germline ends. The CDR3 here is CASSLAPLEQYF. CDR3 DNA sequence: TGTGCCAGCAGCTTAGCTCCTCTGGAGCAGTACTTC. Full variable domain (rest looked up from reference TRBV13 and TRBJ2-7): AAGVIQSPRHLIKEKRETATLKCYPIPRHDTVYWYQQGPGQDPQFLISFYEKMQSDKGSIPDRFSAQQFSDYHSELNMSSLELGDSALYFCASSLAPLEQYFGPGTRLTVT.

The CDR3 DNA follows: TGTGCCAGCAGCGGACAGGGCGACTATGGCTACACCTTC. This encodes CASSGQGDYGYTF. The J gene is TRBJ1-2, the V gene TRBV9, with 7 bases identical to TRBD1. The CDR3 consists of 13 residues. The trim removed 3 bases at V and 3 bases at J, leaving 2 bases unmatched. The germline V gene has CDR1 SGDLS and CDR2 YYNGEE.